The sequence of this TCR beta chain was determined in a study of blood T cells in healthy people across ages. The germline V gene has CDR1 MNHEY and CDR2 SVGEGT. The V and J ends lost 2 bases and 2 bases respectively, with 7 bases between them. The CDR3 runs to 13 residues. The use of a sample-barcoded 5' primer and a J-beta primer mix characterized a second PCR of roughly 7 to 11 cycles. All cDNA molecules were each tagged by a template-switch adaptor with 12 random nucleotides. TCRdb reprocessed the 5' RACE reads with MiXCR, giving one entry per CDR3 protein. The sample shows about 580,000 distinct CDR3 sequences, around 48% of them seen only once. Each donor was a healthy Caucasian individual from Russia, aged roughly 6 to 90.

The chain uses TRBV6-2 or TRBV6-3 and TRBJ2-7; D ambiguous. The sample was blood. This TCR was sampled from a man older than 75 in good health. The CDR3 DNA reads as TGTGCCAGCAGTTACGCTGGGGCCTACGAGCAGTACTTC. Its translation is CASSYAGAYEQYF.